These 9 T cell receptor beta chains were sequenced from one sample in a study of blood T cell repertoires in COVID-19. Repertoires were generated with immunoSEQ multiplex PCR, while TCRdb's copy carries only in-frame clones and drops some. Of 200,000 to 300,000 clones listed, approximately 90% are singletons. Sequenced material: PBMCs or T cells enriched from blood (not recorded which). These TCRs come from a man aged 45-65 years who had been exposed to COVID-19.

The chain links TRBV13 to TRBJ2-7; weak D call: TRBD1 (5 bases). Germline V gene lookup returns CDR1 PRHDT and CDR2 FYEKMQ (reference sequence). The V end was cut by 2 bases, the J end by 3 bases, with 14 bases between. CDR3 size: 15 residues. CDR3 loop: CASSLIRAPFYEQYF. CDR3 nucleotides: TGTGCCAGCAGCTTAATCAGGGCACCCTTCTACGAGCAGTACTTC.

The rearrangement joins TRBV13 to TRBJ1-2; TRBD1 matches at 7 bases. CDR3 size: 13 residues. The germline CDR1 and CDR2 sequences are PRHDT and FYEKMQ (reference sequence). V lost 0 bases and J lost 7; bases outside the gene matches: 2. CDR3 residues: CASSLGQGGGYTF. The DNA of the CDR3 is TGTGCCAGCAGCTTAGGTCAGGGGGGTGGCTACACCTTC. Complete variable domain (other parts from reference TRBV13 and TRBJ1-2): AAGVIQSPRHLIKEKRETATLKCYPIPRHDTVYWYQQGPGQDPQFLISFYEKMQSDKGSIPDRFSAQQFSDYHSELNMSSLELGDSALYFCASSLGQGGGYTFGSGTRLTVV.

The rearrangement uses TRBV25-1 and TRBJ2-1; a weak D match, TRBD1 (6 bases). Germline V lookup: CDR1 MGHDK, CDR2 SYGVNS. This CDR3 contains 16 residues. The germline V and J ends were trimmed by 4 bases and 5 bases, with 18 bases remaining between them. The CDR3 DNA sequence: TGTGCCAGCAGTGGCCCAGGGGACCTGATTAACAATGAGCAGTTCTTC. Encoded protein: CASSGPGDLINNEQFF.

The chain employs TRBV15 and TRBJ1-1; a possible D gene is TRBD1 (6 bases). V was pared by 0 bases and J by 4 bases, with 12 bases between. The CDR3 runs 15 residues. Germline V gene lookup returns CDR1 LNHNV and CDR2 YYDKDF (reference sequence). CDR3 DNA sequence: TGTGCCACCAGCAGAGACTTACTACAGGGCACTGAAGCTTTCTTT. Encoded protein: CATSRDLLQGTEAFF.

The chain joins TRBV19 to TRBJ2-2, with D tentatively TRBD2 (6 bases). V was clipped by 7 bases and J by 5 bases, with 17 bases between them. This CDR3 has 15 residues. Germline-derived CDR1 and CDR2 are LNHDA and SQIVND (reference sequence). CDR3 amino acids: CASNTPGGTTGELFF. CDR3 bases: TGTGCCAGTAACACTCCTGGGGGGACGACCGGGGAGCTGTTTTTT.

The chain recombines TRBV9 with TRBJ2-4; D remains unclear. There are 13 residues in the CDR3. From germline, CDR1 is SGDLS and CDR2 YYNGEE. V was pared by 4 bases and J by 15 bases, with 20 bases between. Here the CDR3 reads CASSPPGSGRRYF. CDR3 sequence (DNA): TGTGCCAGCAGCCCGCCCGGGTCTGGTCGGCGGTACTTC.

V is TRBV25-1 and J is TRBJ1-2, with D unresolved. V shed 2 bases and J shed 5 bases, with 12 bases lying between them. Germline values: CDR1 MGHDK, CDR2 SYGVNS. The CDR3 length is 14 residues. The CDR3 DNA reads as TGTGCCAGCAGTGAACTCGCCTCTCAGTATGGCTACACCTTC. This codes for CASSELASQYGYTF.

The genes are TRBV7-3 and TRBJ2-1; no clear D. The CDR3 is 14 amino acids. Germline V CDR1 and CDR2: SGHTA, FQGTGA. V was pared by 1 base and J by 8 bases, with 12 bases between. The CDR3 spells CASSLIPAMDEQFF. The CDR3 bases are TGTGCCAGCAGCTTAATCCCCGCTATGGATGAGCAGTTCTTC.

The table lists this clone with a few counts. The V call is TRBV7-3, the J call TRBJ1-1; 7 bases are shared with TRBD1. The CDR3 is 14 residues long. CDR1 is SGHTA and CDR2 is FQGTGA in the germline V gene. V gave up 5 bases and J gave up 4 bases; unmatched junction bases: 7. The CDR3 here is CASSPDRDGTEAFF. CDR3 nucleotides: TGTGCCAGCAGCCCCGACAGGGATGGCACTGAAGCTTTCTTT.